This T cell receptor beta chain emerged from a study of monozygotic twins with inflammatory bowel disease (dated by TCRdb to the late 2010s). Turning to the overall study: The full study comprised around 30 monozygotic twin pairs: nine German pairs (four IBD-concordant, five IBD-discordant) and 19 IBD-discordant Danish pairs. Disease-associated traits were sought mainly through comparisons between IBD patients and their genetically identical healthy co-twins within discordant pairs. Each individual had, on average, about 151 000 unique TCRalpha sequences and 181 000 unique TCRbeta sequences available for analysis. Results and caveats for the whole study, not just this receptor: The results gave no support for a single strong signal or clonotype linked to IBD. IBD patients shared fewer clonotypes with other individuals than healthy twins did, most markedly in patients showing signs of disease activity. Distinction between different T cell subtypes could not be achieved in the analysis. A decrease in TCRbeta repertoire diversity, as measured by inverse Simpson index, was observed in IBD patients compared with their healthy co-twins. Repertoire similarity did not differ between concordant and discordant twins, which could be due to limited statistical power. Because patients were on differing immunosuppressive treatments, the repertoires may have picked up extra background noise and inter-individual variability.

The library was prepared using 5' RACE. Preparation of each TCR library used roughly 3,300 ng of total RNA. For each sample, cDNA synthesis was carried out in eight separate reactions using SMARTScribe reverse transcriptase. During cDNA synthesis, unique molecular identifiers containing a 6-nucleotide sample barcode were introduced by template switching. TCRalpha and TCRbeta cDNA was amplified by two nested PCRs of about 15 and 9 cycles, with bead purification after each PCR. Before amplification, the cDNA was treated with uracil DNA-glycosylase and purified using the QIAquick PCR purification kit. The second PCR was the step at which Illumina TruSeq-compatible adapters and sample-specific barcodes were added. TapeStation and Qubit were used to check library quality and concentration, and approximately 5 ng of each library went into the pool. Pooled libraries were sequenced on an Illumina HiSeq2500 single-index Rapid Run with 2 x 100 bp reads and custom sequencing primers. In the source study's methods: MiGEC version 1.2.6 was used for UMI-based consensus assembly, which corrected PCR and sequencing errors. MiXCR version 2.1.1 was used to carry out V(D)J alignment, clonotype assembly and CDR3 extraction. Gene usage, clonotype sharing and MAIT/NKT TCR abundance were normalised by analysing the top 1000, 10 000 and 20 000 clonotypes per sample. Diversity was computed as the inverse Simpson index with the vegan R package after downsampling to 27 000 UMIs. Paired Mann-Whitney U tests on discordant twin pairs were used, with Benjamini-Hochberg multiple-testing correction. After the reads were reprocessed by TCRdb, one entry was made per CDR3 protein sequence, with no DNA. For this entry, the V and J calls and clone size follow TCRdb and not the study's own pipeline. The sample's table covers just over 300,000 distinct CDR3 sequences. The ten largest clones capture approximately 5.4% of the sample.

From each donor, a roughly 2.3 ml peripheral blood sample was collected into PAXgene tubes and stored at -80 degrees C. Without any T cell sorting, total RNA was extracted from whole blood using the PAXgene blood miRNA kit on an automated QIAcube. Peripheral blood from monozygotic twin pairs who were concordant or discordant for inflammatory bowel disease underwent deep TCRalpha and TCRbeta repertoire profiling using unique molecular barcoding. Smoking habits were recorded for all twin pairs, and individuals were classified as current, former or never smokers. A remark on this clonotype: The antigen it binds to is not known.

The sequence derives from a human donor with ulcerative colitis or Crohn's disease, or a healthy co-twin of an affected twin (not recorded which). Sample: blood.

The CDR3 in this case is CSAWGDSPLHF. The receptor chain draws on TRBV20-1 and TRBJ1-6; TCRdb calls TRBD1, which cannot be checked without DNA. Based on the germline V gene (reference sequence), the CDR1 and CDR2 sequences are DFQATT and SNEGSKA. The CDR3 runs 11 residues from the cysteine to the phenylalanine. This entry has no DNA.